This passage covers 30 T cell receptor beta chains from one sample sequenced in a study of T-cell memory formation after mild COVID-19. TCRdb called the 5' RACE reads again in MiXCR, with one record for every CDR3 protein. The sample contains about 270,000 distinct CDR3 sequences, approximately 15% of which appear only once. What was sequenced was PBMCs or a T cell subset sorted from them (not recorded which). These receptor sequences come from a man younger than 35 who had mild COVID-19 (a few samples of this study predate the infection). Cell type and time point are not known.

DNA of the CDR3: TGTGCCAGCAGACCGACAGGGTCTGAAGCTTTCTTT. This gives the protein CASRPTGSEAFF. The rearrangement links TRBV6-5 to TRBJ1-1, with TRBD1 matching over 7 bases. In germline, CDR1 is MNHEY, CDR2 SVGAGI. This CDR3 spans 12 amino acids. Germline trimming cut 6 bases from V and 6 bases from J; bases unmatched to any gene: 4.

The chain recombines TRBV20-1 with TRBJ1-1; D unresolved. The CDR3 has 14 residues. V dropped 0 bases and J dropped 5 bases, with 13 bases sitting between them. CDR1 is DFQATT, CDR2 SNEGSKA, per germline (reference sequence). CDR3 in amino acids: CSARDQADRTEAFF. Written as DNA, the CDR3 is TGCAGTGCTAGAGATCAGGCGGATCGGACTGAAGCTTTCTTT.

This clonotype has a count of ten or more. This chain uses TRBV28 with TRBJ2-1, with no clear D. Trimming stripped 9 bases from V and 6 bases from J, with 3 bases between. The CDR3 has 9 residues. Germline V gene data show CDR1 as MDHEN and CDR2 as SYDVKM. The CDR3: CARINEQFF. CDR3 sequence (DNA): TGTGCCAGGATCAATGAGCAGTTCTTC. Looking up the rest from reference TRBV28 and TRBJ2-1 gives the full variable domain: DVKVTQSSRYLVKRTGEKVFLECVQDMDHENMFWYRQDPGLGLRLIYFSYDVKMKEKGDIPEGYSVSREKKERFSLILESASTNQTSMYLCARINEQFFGPGTRLTVL.

There are many counts of this clonotype. The V and J genes are TRBV5-1 and TRBJ2-3; 8 bases match TRBD2. The CDR3 extends over 16 amino acids. Per the germline V gene, CDR1 is SGHRS and CDR2 is YFSETQ. With 2 bases clipped from V and 5 bases from J, the junction kept 10 bases outside the gene matches. The CDR3 here is CASSLQAGGDGDTQYF. CDR3 in DNA: TGCGCCAGCAGCTTACAGGCCGGGGGGGACGGAGATACGCAGTATTTT.

The table lists this clonotype with a few counts. CDR3 residues: CASSRPERGGNEQFF. The CDR3 DNA reads TGTGCCAGCAGCCGCCCCGAGCGGGGGGGCAATGAGCAGTTCTTC. The chain joins TRBV3-1 to TRBJ2-1; TRBD2 matches 10 bases. The CDR3 is 15 amino acids. CDR1 LGHDT and CDR2 YNNKEL come from the germline V gene (reference sequence). V lost 4 bases, J lost 6 bases, and 6 bases stayed unmatched.

In its sample, this clonotype was seen a few times. The rearrangement joins TRBV6-2 or TRBV6-3 to TRBJ2-7; D may be TRBD2 (5 bases). With 10 bases removed from V and 1 base from J, the gap between germline ends came to 17 bases. Germline assignment: CDR1 MNHEY and CDR2 SVGEGT. This CDR3 spans 14 amino acids. CDR3 bases: TGTGCCACAAACCCCGCTAGCAGTTCCTACGAGCAGTACTTC. Protein sequence: CATNPASSSYEQYF.

This clonotype was counted a few times. The rearrangement uses TRBV4-1 and TRBJ1-5; D call uncertain. With 0 bases removed from V and 8 bases from J, the gap between germline ends came to 17 bases. CDR3 size: 16 residues. Germline loops: CDR1 MGHRA, CDR2 YSYEKL. In DNA, the CDR3 is TGCGCCAGCAGCCAAGATGCCAGGTTAGTGGAAAAGCCCCAGCATTTT. It yields the protein CASSQDARLVEKPQHF.

This chain joins TRBV4-3 and TRBJ2-3, with 9 nucleotides matching TRBD2. The trim removed 1 base at V and 2 bases at J, leaving 13 bases unmatched. Germline V gives CDR1 LGHNA, CDR2 YSLEER. The length of the CDR3 is 19 residues. CDR3 sequence reads: CASSQVAAGGDSATDTQYF. CDR3 nucleotides: TGCGCCAGCAGCCAAGTGGCAGCGGGGGGCGATTCAGCCACAGATACGCAGTATTTT.

This chain links TRBV5-1 with TRBJ2-2; no clear D. Trimming removed 0 bases from V and 4 bases from J, with 10 bases in between. The CDR3 runs to 15 residues. Germline loops: CDR1 SGHRS, CDR2 YFSETQ. The CDR3 region is CASSLARPSTGELFF. Written as DNA, the CDR3 is TGCGCCAGCAGCTTGGCGAGGCCGAGCACCGGGGAGCTGTTTTTT.

The rearrangement links TRBV7-2 to TRBJ2-3, with D perhaps being TRBD1 or TRBD2 (5 bases each). V dropped 6 bases and J dropped 4 bases, with 11 bases sitting between them. The CDR3 has 13 residues. In germline, CDR1 is SGHTA, CDR2 FQGNSA. The DNA for the CDR3 is TGTGCCAGCAGACTAACGGGGCCAGATACGCAGTATTTT. Its protein is CASRLTGPDTQYF.

In this sample, this clonotype turned up a few times. J is TRBJ1-5 and V is TRBV18; no reliable D call. CDR1 KGHSH and CDR2 LQKENI come from the germline V gene. Trimming pared 2 bases from V and 2 bases from J, leaving 7 bases between. The CDR3 is 14 amino acids. CDR3: CASSPSAGNQPQHF. CDR3 coding DNA: TGTGCCAGCTCACCATCGGCGGGCAATCAGCCCCAGCATTTT. Full variable domain (remainder filled in from reference TRBV18 and TRBJ1-5): NAGVMQNPRHLVRRRGQEARLRCSPMKGHSHVYWYRQLPEEGLKFMVYLQKENIIDESGMPKERFSAEFPKEGPSILRIQQVVRGDSAAYFCASSPSAGNQPQHFGDGTRLSIL.

This clonotype occurred many times. The V call is TRBV18, the J call TRBJ1-4; perhaps TRBD1 as D (5 bases). This CDR3 comprises 14 residues. The germline V gene has CDR1 KGHSH and CDR2 LQKENI. V lost 6 bases to trimming and J lost 3 bases, with 11 bases between them. The CDR3 nucleotides read TGTGCCAGCTCTCTGCGACAGCCTAATGAAAAACTGTTTTTT. Translation gives CASSLRQPNEKLFF. Combining the CDR3 with reference TRBV18 and TRBJ1-4 gives the whole variable domain NAGVMQNPRHLVRRRGQEARLRCSPMKGHSHVYWYRQLPEEGLKFMVYLQKENIIDESGMPKERFSAEFPKEGPSILRIQQVVRGDSAAYFCASSLRQPNEKLFFGSGTQLSVL.

This clonotype was counted a few times. The chain uses TRBV7-2 and TRBJ2-2; D is ambiguous. Trimming removed 5 bases at V and 7 bases at J, with 11 bases between. The CDR3 is 13 amino acids. The germline gives CDR1 SGHTA, CDR2 FQGNSA. CDR3 sequence reads: CASSPPRNGELFF. The CDR3 nucleotides read TGTGCCAGCAGCCCTCCTCGGAACGGGGAGCTGTTTTTT.

This chain uses TRBV29-1 with TRBJ2-7; tentative D call: TRBD1 (6 bases). The CDR3 is made up of 13 amino acids. CDR1 is SQVTM, CDR2 ANQGSEA, per germline. V was shortened by 5 bases and J by 3 bases, with 14 bases between the two germline ends. The CDR3, as DNA: TGCAGCGTTAGCTTCGGGACAAACTACGAGCAGTACTTC. Its protein product is CSVSFGTNYEQYF.

This chain joins TRBV10-3 and TRBJ1-2; D is unclear. The CDR3 spans 15 residues. CDR1 is ENHRY, CDR2 SYGVKD, per germline. The ends were cut back, 3 bases at V and 5 bases at J, with 16 bases in the middle. The DNA for the CDR3 is TGTGCCATCAGTGAAGAGGGCACGCTCGTATATGGCTACACCTTC. Residues: CAISEEGTLVYGYTF.

The chain uses TRBV10-3 and TRBJ1-1; no definite D call. V gave up 8 bases and J gave up 5 bases, with 9 bases separating them. The CDR3 extends over 11 amino acids. From germline, CDR1 is ENHRY and CDR2 SYGVKD. Here the CDR3 DNA reads TGTGCCATCTTGGTGGGTACTGAAGCTTTCTTT. Protein product: CAILVGTEAFF.

This sequence joins TRBV7-2 and TRBJ2-2; D perhaps matches TRBD1 (6 bases). From germline, CDR1 is SGHTA and CDR2 FQGNSA. The CDR3 loop spans 21 amino acids. V lost 0 bases, J lost 10 bases, and 33 bases lay in between. The CDR3 region has the DNA TGTGCCAGCAGCTTAGCGCCAGTCCTGCGCGACAGGTGGGGGCAGTTGGTGGAGCTGTTTTTT. Its translation: CASSLAPVLRDRWGQLVELFF.

This clonotype was seen only a few times. This chain connects TRBV5-5 to TRBJ2-4, with D possibly being TRBD1 or TRBD2 (6 bases each). The V end lost 6 bases, the J end lost 4 bases, and 14 bases lay between the germline ends. CDR1 is SGHKS, CDR2 YYEKEE, per germline (reference sequence). CDR3 length equals 14 residues. The CDR3 loop is CASTLVGGKNIQYF. As DNA, the CDR3 is TGTGCCAGCACCTTAGTAGGGGGGAAAAACATTCAGTACTTC.

The chain recombines TRBV5-1 with TRBJ1-3, with a tentative D call TRBD1 (5 bases). The V gene's germline CDR1 is SGHRS and CDR2 YFSETQ. V was cut by 4 bases and J by 5 bases, with 10 bases left in between. This CDR3 is 13 amino acids long. The CDR3 coding sequence is TGCGCCAGCAGCCCGGCAGGGCGAAACACCATATATTTT. Its protein is CASSPAGRNTIYF.

A few counts support this clonotype. V is TRBV2 and J is TRBJ2-5, with D uncertain. V was shortened by 7 bases and J by 5 bases, with 11 bases between the two germline ends. The CDR3 covers 12 residues. Germline CDR1 is SNHLY and CDR2 is FYNNEI. The CDR3 sequence is CASNGLGETQYF. As DNA, the CDR3 is TGTGCCAGCAACGGGTTAGGGGAGACCCAGTACTTC. The full variable domain, rest sourced from reference TRBV2 and TRBJ2-5, is EPEVTQTPSHQVTQMGQEVILRCVPISNHLYFYWYRQILGQKVEFLVSFYNNEISEKSEIFDDQFSVERPDGSNFTLKIRSTKLEDSAMYFCASNGLGETQYFGPGTRLLVL.

This clonotype was detected only a few times. The chain uses TRBV12-3 or TRBV12-4 and TRBJ2-1; no clear D gene. The CDR3 is 13 amino acids. Trimming pared 2 bases from V and 4 bases from J, leaving 6 bases between. In nucleotides, the CDR3 is TGTGCCAGCAGTTTACGACGATACAATGAGCAGTTCTTC. It specifies CASSLRRYNEQFF.

This chain links TRBV29-1 with TRBJ1-5, with 9 bases aligning to TRBD1. CDR1 SQVTM and CDR2 ANQGSEA come from the germline V gene. The length of the CDR3 is 12 residues. Trimming took 4 bases from V and 7 from J; bases not matched to a gene: 2. The CDR3 reads CSVGDREQPQHF. CDR3 nucleotide sequence: TGCAGCGTTGGGGACAGGGAACAGCCCCAGCATTTT.

This clonotype was observed a handful of times. The gene calls are TRBV29-1 and TRBJ2-7, with D possibly called TRBD1 or TRBD2 (7 bases each). Per the germline V gene, CDR1 is SQVTM and CDR2 is ANQGSEA. The length of the CDR3 is 14 residues. V lost 4 bases and J 5 bases, leaving 18 bases between the germline ends. The CDR3 DNA sequence: TGCAGCGTTGTCCCTAGGGGGCGGGGGAACGAGCAGTACTTC. Its translation: CSVVPRGRGNEQYF.

This clonotype was seen a few times. V and J are TRBV28 and TRBJ2-5, with 8 bases fitting TRBD2. This CDR3 has 14 residues. The V segment lost 2 bases and the J segment 7 bases; nucleotides outside the gene matches: 6. Germline CDR1 and CDR2: MDHEN and SYDVKM. CDR3 sequence reads: CASSLAGGWRTQYF. The DNA for the CDR3 is TGTGCCAGCAGTTTAGCGGGGGGTTGGAGGACCCAGTACTTC.

CDR3 nucleotides: TGTGCCAGCGGAAGTGACACCGGCGAGCAGTACGTC. This sequence encodes CASGSDTGEQYV. The chain couples TRBV12-3 or TRBV12-4 to TRBJ2-7; D gene unclear. CDR3 length: 12 residues. Trimming took off 8 bases at V and 6 bases at J, with 14 bases between the two ends.

Sample share makes this clonotype medium-sized (0.01 to 0.1%). The rearrangement links TRBV2 to TRBJ2-5, with a weak D call TRBD2 (5 bases). V was clipped by 3 bases and J by 5 bases, with 10 bases between them. This CDR3 region has 13 residues. Germline V gene sequence: CDR1 SNHLY, CDR2 FYNNEI. The DNA of the CDR3 is TGTGCCAGCAGTGAGAGTCCGGGGGAGACCCAGTACTTC. Protein: CASSESPGETQYF.

The rearrangement joins TRBV7-7 to TRBJ2-7, with D possibly being TRBD2 (5 bases). The germline gives CDR1 SSHAT, CDR2 FNYEAQ (reference sequence). There are 13 residues in the CDR3. V lost 5 bases to trimming and J lost 0 bases, with 8 bases between them. The CDR3 loop is CASSPEGSYEQYF. The CDR3 DNA is TGTGCCAGCAGCCCTGAGGGCTCCTACGAGCAGTACTTC.

This chain uses TRBV7-9 with TRBJ1-3; TRBD1 is a possible D gene (5 bases). With 8 bases removed from V and 0 bases from J, the gap between germline ends came to 23 bases. The CDR3 has 18 residues. The germline gives CDR1 SEHNR, CDR2 FQNEAQ (reference sequence). The DNA of the CDR3 is TGTGCCAGCTCCCGGTGGACACGAACCGCGATCTCTGGAAACACCATATATTTT. Encoded protein: CASSRWTRTAISGNTIYF.

The rearrangement joins TRBV6-5 to TRBJ1-1, with D uncertain. The CDR3 runs 13 residues. V lost 7 bases to trimming and J lost 1 base, with 10 bases between them. Per germline, CDR1 MNHEY and CDR2 SVGAGI. CDR3 amino acids: CASTGYKNTEAFF. The CDR3 coding sequence is TGTGCCAGCACCGGTTACAAGAACACTGAAGCTTTCTTT.

V usage is TRBV29-1 and J usage is TRBJ2-5, with D hard to call. This CDR3 region has 10 residues. Germline loops: CDR1 SQVTM, CDR2 ANQGSEA. Trimming left V 3 bases short and J 5 bases short, with 4 bases between. CDR3 sequence reads: CSVELETQYF. CDR3 DNA sequence: TGCAGCGTTGAGCTGGAGACCCAGTACTTC.